This T cell receptor (beta chain) was observed in a study of cytomegalovirus exposure and HLA in healthy donors. The study, taken as a whole, reports: Sequencing artifact likely explains a cluster of highly shared sequence variants. A few CMV-associated chains were confirmed in vitro to be specific for CMV antigens. Among TCR beta chains, those listed as cytomegalovirus-associated numbered 164.

Regarding this clone: Antigen specificity is unknown.

Healthy donors of bone marrow made up the group. With V trimmed by 6 bases and J by 7 bases, 4 bases remained unmatched. The CDR3 extends over 13 amino acids. Germline CDR1 and CDR2: MGHDK and SYGVNS. Primers: 60 Vbeta forward and 13 Jbeta reverse. Assay: immunoSEQ multiplex PCR; the TCRdb copy retains only in-frame clones and omits some. The sample lists roughly 140,000 clones; 70% to 85% were seen once. The sequence derives from a male donor in good health and CMV-seronegative. Source material: PBMCs. The V call is TRBV25-1, the J call TRBJ1-4; 8 bases fit TRBD1. The chain's CDR3 is CASRDTGGEKLFF. The CDR3 coding sequence is TGTGCCAGCAGAGATACAGGGGGTGAAAAACTGTTTTTT. Supplemented by reference TRBV25-1 and TRBJ1-4, the full variable domain reads EADIYQTPRYLVIGTGKKITLECSQTMGHDKMYWYQQDPGMELHLIHYSYGVNSTEKGDLSSESTVSRIRTEHFPLTLESARPSHTSQYLCASRDTGGEKLFFGSGTQLSVL.